This T cell receptor beta chain is from a study of blood T cells in healthy people across ages. V shed 2 bases and J shed 4 bases, with 12 bases lying between them. Germline CDR1 SGHNT, CDR2 YYREEE (reference sequence). The CDR3 runs 14 residues. Study conclusions and caveats: Measured against age, TCR beta diversity per million T cells decreased in a roughly linear manner.

In its sample, this clonotype was seen once. Antigen: not known. Combining a sample-barcoded 5' primer with a J-beta primer mix, a second PCR ran for 7 to 11 cycles. A single record per CDR3 protein comes from TCRdb applying MiXCR to the 5' RACE reads. The sample has 910,000 or so distinct CDR3 sequences, roughly half seen once. The sequence was collected from a woman between 55 and 75 years old in good health. Sample: blood. The genes are TRBV5-4 and TRBJ1-1; a weak D match, TRBD1 (5 bases). CDR3 loop: CASSFRDRPTEAFF. The CDR3 DNA follows: TGTGCCAGCAGCTTCCGGGACCGACCCACTGAAGCTTTCTTT.